One and the same sample provided the 19 T cell receptor beta chains below, sequenced in a study of low-dose radiotherapy and immunotherapy resistance in tumors. Alpha and beta chains were covered, as first-strand cDNA relied on TRAV- and TRBV-specific primers. Both a constant-region primer and a V-primer adapter served to amplify TCRs across roughly 21 PCR cycles. TCRdb fed the reads into MiXCR, producing one record per CDR3 protein. The sample contains 100,000 or so distinct CDR3 sequences, 20% to 25% of which appear only once. This sample's time point: after trial treatment. As for treatment: LDRT plus nivolumab, ipilimumab, low-dose cyclophosphamide and aspirin (RACIN trial). Sequences were derived from PBMCs, sampled after low-dose radiotherapy plus immunotherapy. The receptors stem from a male donor with prostate cancer.

In its sample, this clonotype was seen many times. This rearrangement joins TRBV10-3 to TRBJ2-6, with 8 bases that match TRBD1. The CDR3 totals 16 residues. Looked up from germline, CDR1 is ENHRY and CDR2 is SYGVKD. V shed 2 bases and J 2 bases; nucleotides not matched to a gene: 2. CDR3 bases: TGTGCCATCAGTGAGCCCAGGGGGCCTGGGGCCAACGTCCTGACTTTC. Translated: CAISEPRGPGANVLTF.

Sample share makes this clonotype medium-sized. V usage is TRBV5-5 and J usage is TRBJ2-5; 11 positions agree with TRBD2. Germline CDR1 is SGHKS and CDR2 is YYEKEE (reference sequence). V trimming: 3 bases; J trimming: 1 base; junction bases outside the gene matches: 2. This CDR3 contains 15 residues. CDR3 bases: TGTGCCAGCAGCTGGGGGACTAGCGGCCAAGAGACCCAGTACTTC. Amino acids: CASSWGTSGQETQYF.

This clonotype was seen repeatedly, ten times or more. The chain links TRBV5-4 to TRBJ2-2; possibly TRBD1 or TRBD2 for D (6 bases each). This CDR3 is 15 amino acids long. Between the trimmed V and J ends, which lost 0 bases and 5 bases, there was a span of 11 bases. Germline values: CDR1 SGHNT, CDR2 YYREEE (reference sequence). The CDR3 DNA follows: TGTGCCAGCAGCTTGGTGGGGGGCTTAACCGGGGAGCTGTTTTTT. It specifies CASSLVGGLTGELFF.

This clonotype was seen ten or more times. The chain combines TRBV3-1 with TRBJ2-3; D perhaps matches TRBD1 (6 bases). The V and J ends lost 0 bases and 6 bases respectively, with 13 bases between them. CDR1 LGHDT and CDR2 YNNKEL come from the germline V gene (reference sequence). This CDR3 is built from 15 residues. This CDR3 is CASSQDGTRRDTQYF. The CDR3 nucleotides read TGTGCCAGCAGCCAAGATGGGACAAGAAGGGATACGCAGTATTTT.

This clonotype has ten or more counts. V gene TRBV10-2 combines with J gene TRBJ1-2; D uncertain. This CDR3 is 17 amino acids long. V lost 4 bases and J lost 6, with 24 bases in between. CDR1 is WSHSY and CDR2 is SAAADI in the germline V gene. Here the CDR3 reads CASSAWNNEIYVNGYTF. Written as DNA, the CDR3 is TGCGCCAGCAGTGCTTGGAACAACGAAATCTATGTCAATGGCTACACCTTC.

The chain joins TRBV5-1 to TRBJ2-5, with a tentative D call TRBD2 (6 bases). V was clipped by 2 bases and J by 1 base, with 9 bases between them. CDR1 SGHRS and CDR2 YFSETQ come from the germline V gene. The CDR3 has 14 amino acids. In nucleotides, the CDR3 is TGCGCCAGCAGCTTCGGCGGGACCCAAGAGACCCAGTACTTC. It translates to CASSFGGTQETQYF.

The V call is TRBV3-1, the J call TRBJ2-5, with 10 bases identical to TRBD2. The DNA end lines up better with TRBJ2-7; the J call may be wrong. This CDR3 is 15 amino acids long. CDR1 LGHDT and CDR2 YNNKEL come from the germline V gene (reference sequence). CDR3 amino acids: CASSQPSGGAYEQYF. CDR3 nucleotides: TGTGCCAGCAGCCAACCGAGCGGGGGGGCCTACGAGCAGTACTTC.

This clonotype was recorded at least ten times. V gene TRBV20-1 combines with J gene TRBJ2-3; the D gene is possibly TRBD2 (6 bases). CDR1 and CDR2 from the germline V gene are DFQATT and SNEGSKA (reference sequence). V gave up 4 bases and J gave up 5 bases, with 10 bases separating them. This CDR3 has 12 amino acids. In DNA form, the CDR3 reads TGCAGTGCTACCTGGCGGGGAGATACGCAGTATTTT. It encodes CSATWRGDTQYF.

The chain carries TRBV29-1 and TRBJ2-3; a possible D gene is TRBD2 (5 bases). The germline V gene has CDR1 SQVTM and CDR2 ANQGSEA. V was cut by 7 bases and J by 5 bases, with 13 bases left in between. The CDR3 runs 12 residues. CDR3 loop: CSGTPREDTQYF. The CDR3 DNA sequence: TGCAGCGGGACTCCACGAGAAGATACGCAGTATTTT.

As regards this clonotype: Since a far larger clone is one base different, this is likely a read error. This likely comes from a read error, as the CDR3 has no conserved phenylalanine or tryptophan at its end. This chain links TRBV5-8 with TRBJ1-5; 8 bases are shared with TRBD1. Per the germline V gene, CDR1 is SGHTS and CDR2 is YDEGEE. CDR3 length equals 14 residues. The CDR3 sequence is CASSLTGANQPQHI. The CDR3 DNA reads as TGCGCCAGCAGCTTGACAGGGGCAAATCAGCCCCAGCATATT.

This clonotype was detected ten times or more. The gene calls are TRBV11-1 and TRBJ1-1; D is possibly TRBD1 (6 bases). The CDR3 is made up of 16 amino acids. The V and J ends lost 5 bases and 0 bases respectively, with 16 bases between them. From germline, CDR1 is SGHAT and CDR2 FQDESV (reference sequence). This CDR3 reads CASSQYRQALNTEAFF. Written as DNA, the CDR3 is TGTGCCAGCAGCCAATACCGACAGGCACTGAACACTGAAGCTTTCTTT. Drawing the rest from reference TRBV11-1 and TRBJ1-1, the complete variable domain is EAEVAQSPRYKITEKSQAVAFWCDPISGHATLYWYRQILGQGPELLVQFQDESVVDDSQLPKDRFSAERLKGVDSTLKIQPAELGDSAMYLCASSQYRQALNTEAFFGQGTRLTVV.

This clonotype was counted ten times or more. V is TRBV20-1 and J is TRBJ1-2; possibly TRBD1 for D (6 bases). Germline V gives CDR1 DFQATT, CDR2 SNEGSKA (reference sequence). V shed 4 bases and J shed 1 base, with 19 bases lying between them. The CDR3 contains 16 residues. The CDR3 DNA sequence: TGCAGTGCTACGCCCCCCCCAGGGGAACATAACTATGGCTACACCTTC. As protein: CSATPPPGEHNYGYTF.

This clonotype was recorded many times. The chain carries TRBV2 and TRBJ2-3, with no clear D. Between the trimmed V and J ends, which lost 6 bases and 0 bases, there was a span of 13 bases. The germline V gene encodes CDR1 SNHLY and CDR2 FYNNEI. This CDR3 has 15 amino acids. CDR3 sequence reads: CASSPEGRSTDTQYF. The CDR3 DNA follows: TGTGCCAGCAGCCCCGAAGGGCGGAGCACAGATACGCAGTATTTT.

This clonotype was recorded many times. The chain combines TRBV20-1 with TRBJ1-4; D gene unclear. The germline V gene encodes CDR1 DFQATT and CDR2 SNEGSKA (reference sequence). V gave up 1 base and J gave up 7 bases, with 1 base separating them. CDR3 length: 10 residues. The CDR3 loop is CSARGEKLFF. CDR3 DNA sequence: TGCAGTGCTAGAGGTGAAAAACTGTTTTTT.

This clonotype occurred a few times. The chain recombines TRBV18 with TRBJ2-3; D is possibly TRBD1 (5 bases). V lost 2 bases, J lost 6 bases, and 12 bases lay in between. CDR3 length equals 14 residues. CDR1 is KGHSH and CDR2 is LQKENI in the germline V gene. CDR3 loop: CASSPGQGGDTQYF. The DNA for the CDR3 is TGTGCCAGCTCACCAGGGCAGGGTGGCGATACGCAGTATTTT.

The gene calls are TRBV5-4 and TRBJ2-7; possibly TRBD2 for D (6 bases). The CDR3 is made up of 15 amino acids. Trimming left V 4 bases short and J 0 bases short, with 14 bases between. Germline V gene lookup returns CDR1 SGHNT and CDR2 YYREEE (reference sequence). CDR3 nucleotide sequence: TGTGCCAGCAGCCTCCGGGACGGGAGCTCCTACGAGCAGTACTTC. This gives the protein CASSLRDGSSYEQYF.

Regarding this clonotype: This likely reflects a read error, since a far larger clone is one base away. The chain joins TRBV14 to TRBJ2-1; D is tentatively TRBD1 or TRBD2 (5 bases each). V lost 4 bases and J 10 bases, leaving 26 bases between the germline ends. Per germline, CDR1 SGHDN and CDR2 FVKESK. The CDR3 is made up of 17 amino acids. DNA for the CDR3: TGTGCCAGCAGCCTAACGTATCAGGGAGCTAGCCCATACGAGCAGTTCTTC. Translating it yields CASSLTYQGASPYEQFF.

The gene calls are TRBV6-1 and TRBJ2-1, with 7 bases lining up with TRBD2. Germline V gene lookup returns CDR1 MNHNS and CDR2 SASEGT. CDR3 size: 13 residues. With 10 bases clipped from V and 0 bases from J, the junction kept 3 bases outside the gene matches. CDR3 in amino acids: CATERDSYNEQFF. The DNA of the CDR3 is TGTGCCACCGAGCGGGACTCCTACAATGAGCAGTTCTTC.

This chain links TRBV12-3 or TRBV12-4 with TRBJ2-1, with no clear D. The CDR3 contains 12 residues. V lost 6 bases and J 8 bases, leaving 11 bases between the germline ends. Here the CDR3 reads CASSLKFYEQFF. DNA of the CDR3: TGTGCCAGCAGCCTGAAATTTTATGAGCAGTTCTTC.